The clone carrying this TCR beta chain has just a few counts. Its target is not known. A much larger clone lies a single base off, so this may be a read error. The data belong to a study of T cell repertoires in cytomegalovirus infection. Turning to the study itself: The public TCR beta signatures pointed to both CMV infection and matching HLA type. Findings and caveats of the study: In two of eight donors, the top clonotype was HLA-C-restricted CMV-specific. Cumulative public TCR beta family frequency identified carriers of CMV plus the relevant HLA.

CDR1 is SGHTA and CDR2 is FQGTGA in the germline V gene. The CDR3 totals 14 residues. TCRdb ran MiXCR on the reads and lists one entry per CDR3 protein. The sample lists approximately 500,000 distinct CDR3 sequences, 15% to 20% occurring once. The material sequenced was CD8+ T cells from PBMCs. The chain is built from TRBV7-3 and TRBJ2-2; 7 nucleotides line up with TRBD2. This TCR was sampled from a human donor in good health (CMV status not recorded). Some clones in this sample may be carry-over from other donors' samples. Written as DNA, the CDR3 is TGTGCCAGCAGCTTAACGGCGGGTACGGGGGGGCTGTTTTTT. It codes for CASSLTAGTGGLFF.